This TCR beta chain was recorded in a study of CD8 T cells in ankylosing spondylitis. Findings and limits, study-wide: CD8+ disease-linked clones were present at relatively low frequencies in blood.

Germline values: CDR1 DFQATT, CDR2 SNEGSKA (reference sequence). The CDR3 totals 14 residues. The V gene lost 6 bases and the J gene lost 3 bases, with 17 bases spanning the gap. Quantitative molecular-barcoded 5'-RACE generated the TCR beta libraries. MiXCR, applied by TCRdb to the 5' RACE reads, yields one record per CDR3 protein. The sample has some 240,000 distinct CDR3 sequences, 15% to 20% seen once. This clonotype was seen a few times. What it binds is unknown. The specimen was blood, either unsorted or a sorted T cell fraction (not recorded which). This chain uses TRBV20-1 with TRBJ1-2, with a possible D match to TRBD1 (6 bases). This receptor was obtained from a male donor with ankylosing spondylitis or in good health (not recorded which). Here the CDR3 DNA reads TGCAGTGCCACCTCTATACAGGGAGACTATGGCTACACCTTC. This codes for CSATSIQGDYGYTF.